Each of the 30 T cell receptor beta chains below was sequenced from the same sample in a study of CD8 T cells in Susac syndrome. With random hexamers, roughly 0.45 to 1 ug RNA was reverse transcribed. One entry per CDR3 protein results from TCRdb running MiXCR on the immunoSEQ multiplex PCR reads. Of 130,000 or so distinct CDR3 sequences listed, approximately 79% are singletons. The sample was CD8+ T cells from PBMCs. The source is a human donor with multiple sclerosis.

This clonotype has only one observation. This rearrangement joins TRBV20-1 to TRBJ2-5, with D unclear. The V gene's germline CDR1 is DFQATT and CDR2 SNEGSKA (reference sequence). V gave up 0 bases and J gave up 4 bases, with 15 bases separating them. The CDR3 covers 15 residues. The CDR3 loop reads CSARDQAARSETQYF. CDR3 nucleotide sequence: TGCAGTGCTAGAGATCAGGCTGCGCGGTCAGAGACCCAGTACTTC.

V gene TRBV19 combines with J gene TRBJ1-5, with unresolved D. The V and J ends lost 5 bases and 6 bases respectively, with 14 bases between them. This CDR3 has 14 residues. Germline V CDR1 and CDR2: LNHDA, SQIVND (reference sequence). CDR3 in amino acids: CASSSFLRIQPQHF. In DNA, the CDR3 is TGTGCCAGTAGTTCCTTCCTCCGTATTCAGCCCCAGCATTTT.

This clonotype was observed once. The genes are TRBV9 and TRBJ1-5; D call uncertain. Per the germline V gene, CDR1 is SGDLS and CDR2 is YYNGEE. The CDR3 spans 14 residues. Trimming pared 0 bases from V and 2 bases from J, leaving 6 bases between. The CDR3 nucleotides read TGTGCCAGCAGCGTAGGATCAGGCAATCAGCCCCAGCATTTT. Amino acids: CASSVGSGNQPQHF. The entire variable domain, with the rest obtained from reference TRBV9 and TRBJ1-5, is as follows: DSGVTQTPKHLITATGQRVTLRCSPRSGDLSVYWYQQSLDQGLQFLIQYYNGEERAKGNILERFSAQQFPDLHSELNLSSLELGDSALYFCASSVGSGNQPQHFGDGTRLSIL.

The CDR3 spells CASSSGPSDGELFF. CDR3 coding DNA: TGTGCCAGCAGCTCGGGACCTTCAGACGGGGAGCTGTTTTTT. The rearrangement links TRBV7-9 to TRBJ2-2, with D tentatively TRBD1 or TRBD2 (5 bases each). The CDR3 has 14 amino acids. V gave up 4 bases and J gave up 7 bases, with 13 bases separating them. Germline CDR1 and CDR2: SEHNR and FQNEAQ (reference sequence).

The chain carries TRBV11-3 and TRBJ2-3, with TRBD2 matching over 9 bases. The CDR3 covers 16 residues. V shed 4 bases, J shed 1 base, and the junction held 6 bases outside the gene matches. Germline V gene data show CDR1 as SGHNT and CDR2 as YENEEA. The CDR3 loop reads CASSSRTSEGTDTQYF. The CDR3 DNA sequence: TGTGCCAGCAGCTCCCGGACTAGCGAGGGCACAGATACGCAGTATTTT.

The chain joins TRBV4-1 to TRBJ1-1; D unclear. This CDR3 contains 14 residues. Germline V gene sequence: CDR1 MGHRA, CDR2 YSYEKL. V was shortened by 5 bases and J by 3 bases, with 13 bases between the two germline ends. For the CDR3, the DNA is TGCGCCAGCAGCACCTGGACGGATTACACTGAAGCTTTCTTT. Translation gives CASSTWTDYTEAFF.

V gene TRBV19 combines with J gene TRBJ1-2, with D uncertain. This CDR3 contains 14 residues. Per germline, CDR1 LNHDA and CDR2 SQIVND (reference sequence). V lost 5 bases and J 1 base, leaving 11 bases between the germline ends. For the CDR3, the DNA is TGTGCCAGTAGTTGGCCGAGCGATAACTATGGCTACACCTTC. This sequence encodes CASSWPSDNYGYTF.

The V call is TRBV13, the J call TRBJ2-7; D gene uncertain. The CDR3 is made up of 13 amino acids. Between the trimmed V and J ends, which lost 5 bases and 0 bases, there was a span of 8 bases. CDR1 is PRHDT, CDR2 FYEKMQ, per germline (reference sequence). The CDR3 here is CASSASSSYEQYV. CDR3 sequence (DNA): TGTGCCAGCAGCGCCTCCAGCTCCTACGAGCAGTACGTC.

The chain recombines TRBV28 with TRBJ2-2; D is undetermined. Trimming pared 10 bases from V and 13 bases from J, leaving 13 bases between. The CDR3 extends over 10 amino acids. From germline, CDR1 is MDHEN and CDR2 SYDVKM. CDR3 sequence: CATLYAVLFF. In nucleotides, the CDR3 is TGTGCCACCTTGTATGCCGTGCTGTTTTTT.

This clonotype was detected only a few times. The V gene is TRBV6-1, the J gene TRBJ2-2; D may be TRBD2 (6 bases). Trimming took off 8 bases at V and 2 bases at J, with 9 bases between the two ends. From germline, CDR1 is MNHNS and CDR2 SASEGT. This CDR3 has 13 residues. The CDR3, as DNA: TGTGCCAGCCTGGGGGGTAACACCGGGGAGCTGTTTTTT. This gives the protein CASLGGNTGELFF.

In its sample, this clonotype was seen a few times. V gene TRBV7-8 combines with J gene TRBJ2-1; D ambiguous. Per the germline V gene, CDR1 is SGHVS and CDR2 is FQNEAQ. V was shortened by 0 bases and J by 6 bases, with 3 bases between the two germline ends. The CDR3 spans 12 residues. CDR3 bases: TGTGCCAGCAGCTTAGCTTCCAATGAGCAGTTCTTC. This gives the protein CASSLASNEQFF.

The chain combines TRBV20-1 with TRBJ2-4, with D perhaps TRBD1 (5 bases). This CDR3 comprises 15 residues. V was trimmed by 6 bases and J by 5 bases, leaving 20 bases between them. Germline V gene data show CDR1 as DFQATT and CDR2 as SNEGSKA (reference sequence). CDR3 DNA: TGCAGTGCCAGACATCGCGACAGATTGGAAAACATTCAGTACTTC. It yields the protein CSARHRDRLENIQYF.

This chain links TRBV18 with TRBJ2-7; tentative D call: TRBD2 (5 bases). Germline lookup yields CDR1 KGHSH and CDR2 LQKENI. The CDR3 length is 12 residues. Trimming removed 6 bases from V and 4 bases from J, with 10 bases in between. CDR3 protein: CASSETGYEQYV. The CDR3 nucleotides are TGTGCCAGCTCCGAAACGGGATACGAGCAGTACGTC.

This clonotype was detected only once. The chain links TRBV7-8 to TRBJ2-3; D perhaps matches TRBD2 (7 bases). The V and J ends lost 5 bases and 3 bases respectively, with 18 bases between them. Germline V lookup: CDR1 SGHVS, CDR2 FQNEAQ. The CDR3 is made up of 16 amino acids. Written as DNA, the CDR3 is TGTGCCAGCAGCCAAGGGGTGGGGGGGCTGACAGATACGCAGTATTTT. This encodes CASSQGVGGLTDTQYF.

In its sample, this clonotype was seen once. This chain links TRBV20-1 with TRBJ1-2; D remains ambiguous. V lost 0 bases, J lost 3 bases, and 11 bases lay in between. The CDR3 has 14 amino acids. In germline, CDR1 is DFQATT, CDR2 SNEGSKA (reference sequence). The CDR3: CSARDVGYDYGYTF. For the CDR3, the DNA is TGCAGTGCTAGAGATGTGGGATATGACTATGGCTACACCTTC.

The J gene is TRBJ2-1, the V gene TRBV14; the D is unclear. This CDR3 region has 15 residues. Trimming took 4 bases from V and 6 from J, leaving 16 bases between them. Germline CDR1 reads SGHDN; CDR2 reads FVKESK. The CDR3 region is CASSLEGSSGNEQFF. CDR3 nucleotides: TGTGCCAGCAGCCTTGAAGGTAGTTCGGGCAATGAGCAGTTCTTC.

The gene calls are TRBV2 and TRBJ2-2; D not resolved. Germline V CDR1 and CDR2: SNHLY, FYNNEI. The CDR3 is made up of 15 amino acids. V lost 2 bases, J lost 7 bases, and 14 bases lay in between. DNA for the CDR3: TGTGCCAGCAGTGAATTCGCGAGTCGAGACGGGGAGCTGTTTTTT. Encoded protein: CASSEFASRDGELFF. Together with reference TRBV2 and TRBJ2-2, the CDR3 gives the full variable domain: EPEVTQTPSHQVTQMGQEVILRCVPISNHLYFYWYRQILGQKVEFLVSFYNNEISEKSEIFDDQFSVERPDGSNFTLKIRSTKLEDSAMYFCASSEFASRDGELFFGEGSRLTVL.

As DNA, the CDR3 is TGTGCCAGCAGCTTTGGCGTATCTGGACAGGGGGCCACTGAAGCTTTCTTT. It yields the protein CASSFGVSGQGATEAFF. The V gene is TRBV7-8, the J gene TRBJ1-1; 11 positions agree with TRBD1. V shed 3 bases and J 4 bases; nucleotides not matched to a gene: 10. Germline V gene lookup returns CDR1 SGHVS and CDR2 FQNEAQ. This CDR3 comprises 17 residues.

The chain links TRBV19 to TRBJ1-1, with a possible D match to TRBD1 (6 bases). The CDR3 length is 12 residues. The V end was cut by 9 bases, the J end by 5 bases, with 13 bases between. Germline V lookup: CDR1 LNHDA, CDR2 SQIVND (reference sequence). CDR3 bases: TGTGCCAGCCGGGACATGGGGACTGAAGCTTTCTTT. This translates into CASRDMGTEAFF.

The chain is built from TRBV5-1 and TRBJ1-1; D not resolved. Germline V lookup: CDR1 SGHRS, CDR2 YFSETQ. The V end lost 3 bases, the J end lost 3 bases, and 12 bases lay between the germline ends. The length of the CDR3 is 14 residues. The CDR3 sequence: CASSYETGYTEAFF. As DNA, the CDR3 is TGCGCCAGCAGCTATGAGACGGGATACACTGAAGCTTTCTTT.

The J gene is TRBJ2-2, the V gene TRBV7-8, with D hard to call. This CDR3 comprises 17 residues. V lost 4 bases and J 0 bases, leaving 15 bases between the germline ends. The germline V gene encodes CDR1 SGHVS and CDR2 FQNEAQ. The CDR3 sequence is CASSSPSQLANTGELFF. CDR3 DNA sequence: TGTGCCAGCAGCTCCCCCTCCCAGTTAGCGAACACCGGGGAGCTGTTTTTT.

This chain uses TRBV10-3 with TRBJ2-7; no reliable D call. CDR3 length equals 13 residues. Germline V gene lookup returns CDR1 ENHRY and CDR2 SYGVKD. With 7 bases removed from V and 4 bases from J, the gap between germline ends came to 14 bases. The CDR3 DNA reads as TGTGCCATCACCGAGTCCCCCTCGTACGAGCAGTACGTC. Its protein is CAITESPSYEQYV.

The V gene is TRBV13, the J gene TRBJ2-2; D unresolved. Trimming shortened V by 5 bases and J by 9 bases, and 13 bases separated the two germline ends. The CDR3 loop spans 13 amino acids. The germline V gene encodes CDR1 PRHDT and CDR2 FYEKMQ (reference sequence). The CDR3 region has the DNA TGTGCCAGCAGCCCCCCTCTCCAATGGGAGCTGTTTTTT. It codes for CASSPPLQWELFF.

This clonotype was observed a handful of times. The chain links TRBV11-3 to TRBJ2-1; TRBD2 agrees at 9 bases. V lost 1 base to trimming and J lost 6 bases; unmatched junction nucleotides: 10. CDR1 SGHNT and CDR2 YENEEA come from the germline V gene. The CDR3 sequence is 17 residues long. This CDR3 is CASSLGVAGVFGNEQFF. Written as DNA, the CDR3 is TGTGCCAGCAGCTTAGGGGTAGCGGGAGTCTTTGGCAATGAGCAGTTCTTC.

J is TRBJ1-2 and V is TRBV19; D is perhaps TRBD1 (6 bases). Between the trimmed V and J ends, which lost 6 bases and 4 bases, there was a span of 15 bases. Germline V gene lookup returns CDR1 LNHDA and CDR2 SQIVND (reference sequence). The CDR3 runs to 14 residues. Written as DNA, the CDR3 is TGTGCCAGTAGCCCAGGGACACTGGGCTATGGCTACACCTTC. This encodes CASSPGTLGYGYTF.

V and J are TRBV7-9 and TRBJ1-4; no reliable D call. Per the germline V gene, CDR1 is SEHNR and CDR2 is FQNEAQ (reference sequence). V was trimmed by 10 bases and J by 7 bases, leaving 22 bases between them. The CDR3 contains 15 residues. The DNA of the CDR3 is TGTGCCACCCAGACTAGCGCGGGTTTTGTTGAAAAACTGTTTTTT. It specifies CATQTSAGFVEKLFF.

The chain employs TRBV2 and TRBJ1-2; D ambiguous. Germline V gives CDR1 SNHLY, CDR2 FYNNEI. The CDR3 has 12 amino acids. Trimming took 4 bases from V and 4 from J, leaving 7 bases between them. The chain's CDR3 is CASSADFYGYTF. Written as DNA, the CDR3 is TGTGCCAGCAGTGCGGACTTCTATGGCTACACCTTC.

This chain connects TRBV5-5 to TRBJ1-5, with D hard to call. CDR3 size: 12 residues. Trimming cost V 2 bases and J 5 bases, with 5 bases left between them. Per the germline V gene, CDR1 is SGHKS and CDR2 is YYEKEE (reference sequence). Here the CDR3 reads CASSLNHQPQHF. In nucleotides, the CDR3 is TGTGCCAGCAGCTTAAATCATCAGCCCCAGCATTTT.

CDR3 coding DNA: TGTGCCAGCAGCTTAGTTACCGGGGTTGAAGATACGCAGTATTTT. Protein: CASSLVTGVEDTQYF. V is TRBV7-6 and J is TRBJ2-3; D is possibly TRBD2 (5 bases). This CDR3 has 15 amino acids. Germline V gives CDR1 SGHVS, CDR2 FNYEAQ. The ends were cut back, 1 base at V and 5 bases at J, with 13 bases in the middle.

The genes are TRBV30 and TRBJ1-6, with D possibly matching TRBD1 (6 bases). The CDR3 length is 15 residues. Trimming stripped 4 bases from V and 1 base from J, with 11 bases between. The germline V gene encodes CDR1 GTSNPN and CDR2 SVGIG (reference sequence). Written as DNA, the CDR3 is TGTGCCTGGAACAGGGCCTTTTCCTATAATTCACCCCTCCACTTT. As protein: CAWNRAFSYNSPLHF.